Below, 31 T cell receptor beta chains from the same sample are listed, as sequenced in a study of memory CD4+ T cells and cytomegalovirus serostatus. Single viable CD3+CD4+CD8-CD45RO+ cells were sorted as the memory CD4+ T cells. Clones were sequenced by immunoSEQ multiplex PCR, and TCRdb holds only the in-frame ones, with some missing. This sample has under 45,000 clones, with about three quarters found just once. Sequencing input: memory CD4+ T cells from blood. The receptors come from an adult in good health and CMV-seronegative.

The J gene is TRBJ1-1, the V gene TRBV7-6; the D gene is possibly TRBD1 (5 bases). V was pared by 3 bases and J by 7 bases, with 9 bases between. The CDR3 is 12 amino acids. Germline V gives CDR1 SGHVS, CDR2 FNYEAQ. CDR3 amino acids: CASSFGDGEAFF. Here the CDR3 DNA reads TGTGCCAGCAGCTTTGGGGACGGTGAAGCTTTCTTT.

This chain connects TRBV7-2 to TRBJ2-7, with 10 bases that match TRBD2. The CDR3 has 14 amino acids. Germline values: CDR1 SGHTA, CDR2 FQGNSA. V was clipped by 5 bases and J by 1 base; unmatched bases: 2. The CDR3 sequence is CASSRTSGSYEQYF. In nucleotides, the CDR3 is TGTGCCAGCAGCCGGACTAGCGGATCCTACGAGCAGTACTTC.

V and J are TRBV5-4 and TRBJ2-5, with 7 bases matching TRBD2. V trimming: 4 bases; J trimming: 1 base; junction bases outside the gene matches: 4. The CDR3 covers 14 residues. Germline CDR1 SGHNT, CDR2 YYREEE (reference sequence). The CDR3 DNA is TGTGCCAGCAGCAGACTAGCCGCCCAAGAGACCCAGTACTTC. Protein product: CASSRLAAQETQYF.

This CDR3 reads CASSSSSSRGQPQHF. The CDR3, as DNA: TGTGCCAGCAGTAGTTCGTCATCCCGAGGACAGCCCCAGCATTTT. The rearrangement joins TRBV25-1 to TRBJ1-5; D remains unclear. The CDR3 loop spans 15 amino acids. Germline CDR1 MGHDK, CDR2 SYGVNS. V was clipped by 5 bases and J by 7 bases, with 18 bases between them.

This clone was picked up a small number of times. The gene calls are TRBV19 and TRBJ2-1; the D gene is possibly TRBD1 (7 bases). The CDR3 is made up of 14 amino acids. The ends were cut back, 3 bases at V and 7 bases at J, with 13 bases in the middle. CDR1 and CDR2 from the germline V gene are LNHDA and SQIVND (reference sequence). CDR3 nucleotide sequence: TGTGCCAGTAGTATCCGTCCAGGGGGGAATGAGCAGTTCTTC. Its translation is CASSIRPGGNEQFF.

This clone was detected only a few times. This chain joins TRBV27 and TRBJ1-6; D perhaps matches TRBD1 (6 bases). The germline gives CDR1 MNHEY, CDR2 SMNVEV (reference sequence). V lost 3 bases and J 10 bases, leaving 16 bases between the germline ends. The CDR3 is 15 amino acids. CDR3 DNA sequence: TGTGCCAGCAGTTTCGGGGGCGCAGGACACTCACCCCTCCACTTT. Encoded protein: CASSFGGAGHSPLHF.

The chain carries TRBV4-2 and TRBJ1-4; D is possibly TRBD1 (6 bases). CDR3 length equals 13 residues. V was trimmed by 4 bases and J by 5 bases, leaving 8 bases between them. Germline CDR1 LGHNA, CDR2 YNFKEQ. The CDR3 region is CASSPQGNEKLFF. DNA for the CDR3: TGTGCCAGCAGCCCTCAGGGGAATGAAAAACTGTTTTTT.

The rearrangement uses TRBV19 and TRBJ2-1; 7 positions match TRBD1. The length of the CDR3 is 15 residues. With V trimmed by 6 bases and J by 2 bases, 7 bases remained unmatched. Per germline, CDR1 LNHDA and CDR2 SQIVND (reference sequence). DNA of the CDR3: TGTGCCAGTAGAACGGACAGGAGCCCCTACAATGAGCAGTTCTTC. Its protein is CASRTDRSPYNEQFF.

This rearrangement joins TRBV6-6 to TRBJ1-1; D is possibly TRBD1 (6 bases). In germline, CDR1 is MNHNY, CDR2 SVGAGI (reference sequence). The V and J ends lost 5 bases and 1 base respectively, with 11 bases between them. The CDR3 is 14 residues long. The CDR3 DNA reads as TGTGCCAGCAGTCCGGGACATCCGAACACTGAAGCTTTCTTT. Translation: CASSPGHPNTEAFF.

The rearrangement joins TRBV7-6 to TRBJ2-3, with D tentatively TRBD2 (6 bases). The CDR3 totals 15 residues. Germline V CDR1 and CDR2: SGHVS, FNYEAQ. The V end lost 2 bases, the J end lost 2 bases, and 11 bases lay between the germline ends. CDR3 DNA: TGTGCCAGCAGCTTATTTCCGGGGGACACAGATACGCAGTATTTT. Protein product: CASSLFPGDTDTQYF.

This clone was detected only a few times. The genes are TRBV4-2 and TRBJ1-1; 8 bases map to TRBD1. V lost 4 bases to trimming and J lost 4 bases; unmatched junction nucleotides: 11. This CDR3 comprises 16 residues. Germline CDR1 is LGHNA and CDR2 is YNFKEQ. The CDR3 here is CASSPKTPTGGTEAFF. CDR3 DNA: TGTGCCAGCAGCCCTAAGACTCCAACAGGGGGCACTGAAGCTTTCTTT.

V gene TRBV11-3 combines with J gene TRBJ2-2; 7 bases agree with TRBD2. The V and J ends lost 3 bases and 0 bases, in that order; junction bases with no gene match: 4. The CDR3 runs to 16 residues. Germline V CDR1 and CDR2: SGHNT, YENEEA. The CDR3 spells CASSLKRGTNTGELFF. CDR3 nucleotides: TGTGCCAGCAGCTTGAAGCGGGGTACGAACACCGGGGAGCTGTTTTTT. Complete variable domain (other parts from reference TRBV11-3 and TRBJ2-2): EAGVVQSPRYKIIEKKQPVAFWCNPISGHNTLYWYLQNLGQGPELLIRYENEEAVDDSQLPKDRFSAERLKGVDSTLKIQPAELGDSAVYLCASSLKRGTNTGELFFGEGSRLTVL.

The chain links TRBV7-2 to TRBJ2-1; the match to TRBD1 covers 7 bases. Unmatched junction bases numbered 10, after V lost 5 bases and J lost 6 bases. This CDR3 spans 15 amino acids. In germline, CDR1 is SGHTA, CDR2 FQGNSA. This CDR3 reads CASSPLGRQGNEQFF. CDR3 coding DNA: TGTGCCAGCAGCCCGCTTGGGCGACAGGGCAATGAGCAGTTCTTC.

V and J are TRBV5-1 and TRBJ2-2, with a tentative D call TRBD1 (6 bases). V was pared by 0 bases and J by 4 bases, with 10 bases between. The CDR3 is 15 amino acids. CDR1 and CDR2 (germline): SGHRS, YFSETQ. This CDR3 reads CASSLGGQSTGELFF. CDR3 sequence (DNA): TGCGCCAGCAGCTTGGGTGGACAGAGCACCGGGGAGCTGTTTTTT.

The V gene is TRBV7-9, the J gene TRBJ1-5; 11 bases agree with TRBD1. Germline CDR1 is SEHNR and CDR2 is FQNEAQ (reference sequence). The V gene end was trimmed by 5 bases and the J gene end by 0 bases; junction bases not matched to a gene: 9. This CDR3 comprises 18 residues. The CDR3 nucleotides are TGTGCCAGCAGCCTCGGGACAGGGGGGACTTATAGCAATCAGCCCCAGCATTTT. Its translation is CASSLGTGGTYSNQPQHF.

The chain links TRBV30 to TRBJ2-2, with D unclear. The CDR3 length is 12 residues. V lost 1 base and J lost 7, with 7 bases in between. Germline V lookup: CDR1 GTSNPN, CDR2 SVGIG (reference sequence). This chain's CDR3 is CAWSDGHGELFF. The CDR3 DNA reads TGTGCCTGGAGTGATGGTCACGGGGAGCTGTTTTTT.

This clone was counted between two and nine times. The J gene is TRBJ2-5, the V gene TRBV7-3, with D perhaps TRBD2 (5 bases). The germline V gene encodes CDR1 SGHTA and CDR2 FQGTGA. CDR3 length: 15 residues. The germline V and J ends were trimmed by 5 bases and 5 bases, with 18 bases remaining between them. The CDR3 loop is CASSPGVGSWETQYF. In nucleotides, the CDR3 is TGTGCCAGCAGCCCCGGGGTGGGGAGCTGGGAGACCCAGTACTTC.

V and J are TRBV7-9 and TRBJ2-7; D uncertain. Deletions cut 2 bases from V and 2 bases from J, with 10 bases between. The CDR3 runs 14 residues. Germline lookup yields CDR1 SEHNR and CDR2 FQNEAQ (reference sequence). The CDR3 nucleotides are TGTGCCAGCAGCTTAATGGCAGGTACCTACGAGCAGTACTTC. Encoded protein: CASSLMAGTYEQYF.

The gene calls are TRBV13 and TRBJ2-2; D gene unclear. The CDR3 loop spans 16 amino acids. Trimming pared 2 bases from V and 0 bases from J, leaving 10 bases between. Germline CDR1 is PRHDT and CDR2 is FYEKMQ (reference sequence). This chain's CDR3 is CASSLRSLANTGELFF. The DNA of the CDR3 is TGTGCCAGCAGCTTAAGGTCTCTAGCGAACACCGGGGAGCTGTTTTTT. Variable domain in full (rest from reference TRBV13 and TRBJ2-2): AAGVIQSPRHLIKEKRETATLKCYPIPRHDTVYWYQQGPGQDPQFLISFYEKMQSDKGSIPDRFSAQQFSDYHSELNMSSLELGDSALYFCASSLRSLANTGELFFGEGSRLTVL.

V usage is TRBV5-1 and J usage is TRBJ2-2, with unresolved D. Germline values: CDR1 SGHRS, CDR2 YFSETQ. V gave up 0 bases and J gave up 7 bases, with 4 bases separating them. There are 12 residues in the CDR3. The CDR3 DNA reads TGCGCCAGCAGCTTGGATTACGGGGAGCTGTTTTTT. Amino acid sequence: CASSLDYGELFF.

The table lists this clone with a few counts. J is TRBJ1-2 and V is TRBV6-5; perhaps TRBD1 as D (6 bases). Germline-derived CDR1 and CDR2 are MNHEY and SVGAGI. This CDR3 contains 12 residues. Trimming shortened V by 8 bases and J by 7 bases, and 14 bases separated the two germline ends. DNA for the CDR3: TGTGCCAGCTATGGGGGGCTTGTTGGCTACACCTTC. Amino acids: CASYGGLVGYTF.

In this sample, this clone is medium-sized. This chain links TRBV7-9 with TRBJ1-1, with a weak D call TRBD1 (5 bases). Deletions cut 5 bases from V and 5 bases from J, with 15 bases between. This CDR3 has 14 residues. From germline, CDR1 is SEHNR and CDR2 FQNEAQ (reference sequence). CDR3 residues: CASSPGGTRTEAFF. Here the CDR3 DNA reads TGTGCCAGCAGCCCGGGGGGGACGAGGACTGAAGCTTTCTTT.

The rearrangement uses TRBV14 and TRBJ1-2; perhaps TRBD1 as D (6 bases). The V and J ends lost 3 bases and 6 bases respectively, with 14 bases between them. CDR1 and CDR2 (germline): SGHDN, FVKESK. The CDR3 is 14 amino acids. The DNA of the CDR3 is TGTGCCAGCAGCCAGGCCACAGGGAGAGATGGCTACACCTTC. It codes for CASSQATGRDGYTF.

The chain joins TRBV9 to TRBJ2-5; 15 bases are shared with TRBD2. This CDR3 has 17 residues. After removal of 4 bases from V and 1 base from J, the junction contained 5 bases not matched to a gene. Germline assignment: CDR1 SGDLS and CDR2 YYNGEE. The CDR3: CASSPGTSGGIQETQYF. The CDR3 bases are TGTGCCAGCAGCCCCGGGACTAGCGGGGGGATCCAAGAGACCCAGTACTTC.

The rearrangement joins TRBV28 to TRBJ1-1, with 7 bases fitting TRBD1. This CDR3 comprises 13 residues. J gave up 11 bases and V 4 bases, and 10 bases lay outside the gene matches. The germline V gene encodes CDR1 MDHEN and CDR2 SYDVKM. CDR3 sequence (DNA): TGTGCCAGCAGTTCCCGACAGGGTGCTAAGGCTTTCTTT. This gives the protein CASSSRQGAKAFF.

J is TRBJ1-5 and V is TRBV5-1; weak D call: TRBD1 (5 bases). The length of the CDR3 is 15 residues. Germline V gene sequence: CDR1 SGHRS, CDR2 YFSETQ. Trimming removed 4 bases from V and 7 bases from J, with 18 bases in between. The CDR3 is CASSIDSRVNQPQHF. The CDR3 nucleotides are TGCGCCAGCAGCATAGACAGCAGGGTGAACCAGCCCCAGCATTTT.

This chain links TRBV2 with TRBJ1-2; the D gene is possibly TRBD1 (5 bases). Trimming pared 7 bases from V and 6 bases from J, leaving 15 bases between. Germline V CDR1 and CDR2: SNHLY, FYNNEI. This CDR3 is 13 amino acids long. The CDR3 sequence is CASTRDFSDGYTF. As DNA, the CDR3 is TGTGCCAGCACTAGGGACTTCTCGGATGGCTACACCTTC.

The chain uses TRBV19 and TRBJ1-6; 10 bases fit TRBD1. This CDR3 contains 14 residues. From germline, CDR1 is LNHDA and CDR2 SQIVND (reference sequence). Trimming took 8 bases from V and 10 from J; bases not matched to a gene: 8. CDR3 DNA sequence: TGTGCCAGTGTTGGGACAGGGGATAGATCACCCCTCCACTTT. The encoded protein is CASVGTGDRSPLHF.

The chain combines TRBV6-1 with TRBJ2-7; TRBD1 matches at 7 bases. Germline loops: CDR1 MNHNS, CDR2 SASEGT. With V trimmed by 6 bases and J by 6 bases, 5 bases remained unmatched. The CDR3 totals 12 residues. In DNA, the CDR3 is TGTGCCAGCAGCCCGACAGGGTCCGAGCAGTACTTC. Protein: CASSPTGSEQYF.

The chain employs TRBV9 and TRBJ2-2; 9 positions match TRBD2. Germline trimming cut 0 bases from V and 2 bases from J; bases unmatched to any gene: 5. CDR3 length: 17 amino acids. The germline V gene has CDR1 SGDLS and CDR2 YYNGEE. The CDR3 DNA follows: TGTGCCAGCAGCGTAGCTCCTAGCGGGGTTAACACCGGGGAGCTGTTTTTT. Translating gives CASSVAPSGVNTGELFF.

The J gene is TRBJ2-7, the V gene TRBV5-1; D unresolved. Between the trimmed V and J ends, which lost 0 bases and 5 bases, there was a span of 9 bases. The CDR3 sequence is 13 residues long. CDR1 is SGHRS, CDR2 YFSETQ, per germline. This CDR3 is CASSLAVFDEQYF. The CDR3 DNA sequence: TGCGCCAGCAGCTTGGCCGTATTCGACGAGCAGTACTTC.